Listed here is a single T cell receptor (beta chain). A second about 7 to 12 cycle PCR used barcoded and J-beta primers. TCRdb fed the 5' RACE reads into MiXCR, producing one record per CDR3 protein. The data hold approximately 1.5 million distinct CDR3 sequences, with under 55% observed a single time. The source of the sample is a study of blood T cells in healthy people across ages. CDR3 size: 17 residues. Trimming took off 0 bases at V and 0 bases at J, with 13 bases between the two ends. The V gene's germline CDR1 is LGHDT and CDR2 YNNKEL (reference sequence). The chain uses TRBV3-1 and TRBJ2-3; D might be TRBD2 (5 bases). The origin of this receptor is a woman aged 18-29 years in good health. The specimen sequenced was blood. The CDR3 region is CASSQDDDYTSTDTQYF. DNA for the CDR3: TGTGCCAGCAGCCAAGATGACGACTACACTAGCACAGATACGCAGTATTTT.